These T cell receptor beta chains were read from a single sample in a study of stem cell transplantation in POMP-related autoinflammatory disease. Using immunoSEQ multiplex PCR, the repertoire was profiled, and TCRdb retains in-frame clones only, with some absent. The table lists thousands of clones, 88% of them singletons. The sample was CD8+ T cells from PBMCs, taken after stem cell transplantation. All receptors come from a human patient with POMP-related autoinflammation and immune dysregulation (PRAID). Some T cells may originate from the graft donor. Each CDR3 is given with its conserved first and last residue. A D gene is named only where the DNA matches it firmly. Expanded clones get a size class; other rows say once, few or many, or leave the size out.

once	TRBV6-6	16	NA	TRBJ2-1	TGTGCCAGCAGTTACGGGATTAGCGGAAGCTACAATGAGCAGTTCTTC	CASSYGISGSYNEQFF
NA	TRBV30	17	NA	TRBJ2-1	TGTGCTTGGACCAGGGGGGTATCTTTTCCCGCGACTGATGAGCAGTTCTTC	CAWTRGVSFPATDEQFF
NA	TRBV19	14	NA	TRBJ1-6	TGTGCCAGCACCGACAGTTCTTTGAATTCACCCCTCCACTTT	CASTDSSLNSPLHF
NA	TRBV6-5	12	NA	TRBJ1-1	TGTGCCAGCAGTCTAACAGGGACTGAAGCTTTCTTT	CASSLTGTEAFF
NA	TRBV11-2	16	TRBD2	TRBJ2-1	TGTGCCAGCAGTGGACTAGCGGGCCAAGAGGCGGCTGAGCAGTTCTTC	CASSGLAGQEAAEQFF
NA	TRBV19	12	NA	TRBJ1-5	TGTGCCAGTAGTATCACCGACCAGCCCCAGCATTTT	CASSITDQPQHF
NA	TRBV2	14	NA	TRBJ2-7	TGTGCCAGCTCCCCTGGGGACGGCTCCTACGAGCAGTACTTC	CASSPGDGSYEQYF
NA	TRBV4-2	13	NA	TRBJ2-7	TGTGCCAGCAGCCAGACAGAGTCGGGCGAGCAGTACTTC	CASSQTESGEQYF
once	TRBV5-1	16	NA	TRBJ2-3	TGCGCCAGCAGCTTGGAAGGGTCCCGGAGCACAGATACGCAGTATTTT	CASSLEGSRSTDTQYF
once	TRBV13	14	NA	TRBJ2-5	TGTGCCAGCAGCTTGGCGGGACGGCAAGAGACCCAGTACTTC	CASSLAGRQETQYF
NA	TRBV29-1	12	NA	TRBJ2-3	TGCAGCGTTGCCGTAGGACGAGATACGCAGTATTTT	CSVAVGRDTQYF
NA	TRBV7-9	13	NA	TRBJ1-1	TGTGCCAGCAGCTTAGAAAGGAACACTGAAGCTTTCTTT	CASSLERNTEAFF
NA	TRBV7-6	14	TRBD2	TRBJ2-5	TGTGCCAGCAGCTTACTAGCGGGAGATGAGACCCAGTACTTC	CASSLLAGDETQYF
NA	TRBV11-2	15	NA	TRBJ2-5	TGTGCCAGCAGCTTTTCGCTAGAGTTCCAAGAGACCCAGTACTTC	CASSFSLEFQETQYF
NA	TRBV6-5	15	NA	TRBJ2-2	TGTGCCAGCAGTTACTGGCAGGGAAATTCCGGGGAGCTGTTTTTT	CASSYWQGNSGELFF
NA	TRBV19	15	TRBD2	TRBJ2-7	TGTGCCAGTAGTATTGGGCTAGCGGGATCCTACGAGCAGTACTTC	CASSIGLAGSYEQYF
once	TRBV19	13	NA	TRBJ1-5	TGTGCCAGTAGGCTCAGCCGTAATCAGCCCCAGCATTTT	CASRLSRNQPQHF
NA	TRBV19	15	NA	TRBJ2-5	TGTGCCAGTAGTTCTTTTGAGGACAACCAAGAGACCCAGTACTTC	CASSSFEDNQETQYF
NA	TRBV6-5	15	NA	TRBJ1-3	TGTGCCAGCAGTTACTCGAGTACCCAGGGAAACACCATATATTTT	CASSYSSTQGNTIYF
NA	TRBV27	19	TRBD1	TRBJ2-5	TGTGCCAAATCAAACCAAACAGGGGACCTCTTTTGGTACCAAGAGACCCAGTACTTC	CAKSNQTGDLFWYQETQYF
NA	TRBV7-2	14	NA	TRBJ2-1	TGTGCCAGCAGCTTAGTAGGGTTCTACAATGAGCAGTTCTTC	CASSLVGFYNEQFF
few	TRBV11-2	16	NA	TRBJ1-3	TGTGCCAGCAGCTCCTTTACAGGATCCTCTGGAAACACCATATATTTT	CASSSFTGSSGNTIYF
NA	TRBV7-9	15	TRBD1	TRBJ2-5	TGTGCCAGCAGCCACACCGGGACAGGGGGAGAGACCCAGTACTTC	CASSHTGTGGETQYF
NA	TRBV2	14	TRBD1	TRBJ1-5	TGTGCCAGCAGTGAAACAGGGGGCGGGCAGCCCCAGCATTTT	CASSETGGGQPQHF
NA	TRBV7-9	16	TRBD1	TRBJ2-7	TGTGCCAGCAGCATGCCTCAGGGGGCCGGAACCTACGAGCAGTACTTC	CASSMPQGAGTYEQYF
NA	TRBV28	15	TRBD1	TRBJ1-4	TGTGCCAGCAGCCCTCGTTGGACAGGGGGCGAAAAACTGTTTTTT	CASSPRWTGGEKLFF
NA	TRBV5-6	15	NA	TRBJ2-7	TGTGCCAGCAGCCACACGGGCGACTTAACCTACGAGCAGTACTTC	CASSHTGDLTYEQYF
NA	TRBV24-1	14	TRBD1	TRBJ1-5	TGTGCCACCACCCCAGGGGGAGGTAATCAGCCCCAGCATTTT	CATTPGGGNQPQHF
NA	TRBV12-3/TRBV12-4	12	NA	TRBJ2-5	TGTGCCAGCAGTTTCGGAGGGGAGACCCAGTACTTC	CASSFGGETQYF
NA	TRBV28	14	NA	TRBJ1-1	TGTGCCAGCAGTTTAAGGACAGTGAACACTGAAGCTTTCTTT	CASSLRTVNTEAFF
NA	TRBV6-5	15	NA	TRBJ2-2	TGTGCCAGCAGTTATGTCGGGGGTCTCGCCGGGGAGCTGTTTTTT	CASSYVGGLAGELFF
NA	TRBV5-4	17	NA	TRBJ1-3	TGTGCCAGCAGCCCCTCAACCCCCGGACCCTCTGGAAACACCATATATTTT	CASSPSTPGPSGNTIYF
NA	TRBV6-6	12	NA	TRBJ2-1	TGTGCCAGCAGTTACTCGGGAAATGAGCAGTTCTTC	CASSYSGNEQFF
once	TRBV5-5	16	NA	TRBJ1-1	TGTGCCAGCAGCTTTCTGGTGCTTACAACGAACACTGAAGCTTTCTTT	CASSFLVLTTNTEAFF
NA	TRBV5-5	15	NA	TRBJ2-3	TGTGCCAGCAGCTTTATGGGTAATGCTTTGGATACGCAGTATTTT	CASSFMGNALDTQYF
NA	TRBV10-3	18	NA	TRBJ1-1	TGTGCCATCAGTGAGCCGACGGGCCTCATCACAATGAACACTGAAGCTTTCTTT	CAISEPTGLITMNTEAFF
NA	TRBV28	14	TRBD2	TRBJ2-7	TGTGCCAGCAGCCCGACTAGCGGGAGAAGTGAGCAGTACTTC	CASSPTSGRSEQYF